This note documents a single TCR beta chain sequence. Then a second PCR, running about 6 to 12 cycles, was carried out with a sample-barcoded 5' primer and a J-beta primer mix. In TCRdb, the 5' RACE reads were re-called with MiXCR into one record per CDR3 protein. The sample consists of fewer than 700,000 distinct CDR3 sequences, approximately 40% of them appearing once. The V segment lost 7 bases and the J segment 0 bases; nucleotides outside the gene matches: 5. Per the germline V gene, CDR1 is MNHEY and CDR2 is SVGAGI. CDR3 size: 14 residues. These data come from a study of blood T cells in healthy people across ages.

The chain recombines TRBV6-5 with TRBJ2-7, with TRBD1 identical over 8 bases. The TCR was taken from a man older than 75 in good health. Sequenced input: blood. The CDR3: CASTLGQGSYEQYF. The CDR3 DNA reads TGTGCCAGCACCCTTGGACAGGGCTCCTACGAGCAGTACTTC.